The next 2 T cell receptor beta chains were all read from a single sample in a study of graft-versus-host responses after intestinal transplantation. No antigen has been identified for these receptors. Here immunoSEQ multiplex PCR was the method, and the copy in TCRdb shows in-frame clones only, minus some. The repertoire holds some 48,000 clones, with 90% to 95% as singletons. The material sequenced was unstimulated CD8+ T cells sorted from spleen or lymph node cells, taken before transplant. The receptor set was obtained from a human donor who was the organ donor for an intestinal transplant.

The rearrangement joins TRBV5-6 to TRBJ2-7, with D maybe TRBD2 (6 bases). Germline lookup yields CDR1 SGHDT and CDR2 YYEEEE. The CDR3 is made up of 13 amino acids. With 3 bases removed from V and 2 bases from J, the gap between germline ends came to 9 bases. The chain's CDR3 is CASSSGGAYEQYF. The CDR3 DNA follows: TGTGCCAGCAGCTCCGGGGGAGCCTACGAGCAGTACTTC. The variable domain in full, with the rest retrieved from reference TRBV5-6 and TRBJ2-7, is DAGVTQSPTHLIKTRGQQVTLRCSPKSGHDTVSWYQQALGQGPQFIFQYYEEEERQRGNFPDRFSGHQFPNYSSELNVNALLLGDSALYLCASSSGGAYEQYFGPGTRLTVT.

The chain has TRBV13 and TRBJ1-2; 8 positions match TRBD1. The CDR3 loop spans 15 amino acids. Unmatched junction bases numbered 5, after V lost 5 bases and J lost 0 bases. The germline V gene encodes CDR1 PRHDT and CDR2 FYEKMQ (reference sequence). For the CDR3, the DNA is TGTGCCAGCAGCGCGGGGACAGGAGCTAACTATGGCTACACCTTC. Translated, it gives CASSAGTGANYGYTF.